Shown below are 32 T cell receptor beta chains from a single sample sequenced in a study of blood T cell repertoires in COVID-19. Sequencing was performed with immunoSEQ multiplex PCR; in TCRdb, only in-frame clones are kept and a portion is missing. The sample yields some 300,000 clones, under 90% seen once. The sample consisted of peripheral blood. These receptors originate from a woman aged 25-40 years with COVID-19, enrolled during active disease.

This clone was seen a single time. No DNA is shown, since the ends of the CDR3 on it are uncertain; the CDR3 is the one TCRdb lists. The J gene is TRBJ1-4, the V gene TRBV28; TRBD1, the table's D call, was not compared with the DNA. Germline lookup yields CDR1 MDHEN and CDR2 SYDVKM. The CDR3 spans 17 amino acids, including both terminal residues. CDR3 amino acids: CASSLFGPGATNEKLFF.

The chain is built from TRBV15 and TRBJ1-3; D might be TRBD1 (6 bases). V lost 1 base to trimming and J lost 2 bases, with 6 bases between them. Germline assignment: CDR1 LNHNV and CDR2 YYDKDF (reference sequence). The CDR3 has 14 amino acids. CDR3 sequence: CATSRGGPGNTIYF. The CDR3 nucleotides read TGTGCCACCAGCAGAGGGGGGCCTGGAAACACCATATATTTT.

The chain links TRBV4-1 to TRBJ2-5; 8 bases map to TRBD1. The CDR3 contains 14 residues. With V trimmed by 3 bases and J by 4 bases, 4 bases remained unmatched. Germline V gene sequence: CDR1 MGHRA, CDR2 YSYEKL. The CDR3 DNA is TGCGCCAGCAGCCAGAACAGGGGGGTAGAGACCCAGTACTTC. Translating gives CASSQNRGVETQYF.

The chain couples TRBV21-1 to TRBJ1-3; TRBD1 was called by the table and not checked on the DNA. TRBV21-1 is shown as a pseudogene. There are 14 residues in the CDR3. CDR3 nucleotides: TGTGCCATCCAGACAGGGTTTTCTGGAAACACCATATATTTT. It codes for CAIQTGFSGNTIYF.

The chain couples TRBV5-4 to TRBJ2-7, with D unclear. Trimming took 3 bases from V and 0 from J, leaving 10 bases between them. There are 14 residues in the CDR3. Germline loops: CDR1 SGHNT, CDR2 YYREEE (reference sequence). The CDR3 sequence is CASSYGPASYEQYV. For the CDR3, the DNA is TGTGCCAGCAGCTATGGCCCCGCCTCCTACGAGCAGTACGTC.

The DNA for the CDR3 is TGTGCCAGCAGTTTAAAAGCAGGCTCCTATGGCTACACCTTC. As protein: CASSLKAGSYGYTF. V and J are TRBV28 and TRBJ1-2; no definite D call. CDR1 MDHEN and CDR2 SYDVKM come from the germline V gene. The ends were cut back, 2 bases at V and 4 bases at J, with 11 bases in the middle. This CDR3 has 14 amino acids.

The CDR3 loop reads CATSDSETGGNYGYTF. In DNA form, the CDR3 reads TGTGCCACCAGTGATTCCGAGACAGGGGGGAACTATGGCTACACCTTC. This chain joins TRBV24-1 and TRBJ1-2, with 9 bases that match TRBD1. CDR3 length equals 16 residues. V was clipped by 2 bases and J by 2 bases; unmatched bases: 5. Germline V gene lookup returns CDR1 KGHDR and CDR2 SFDVKD.

This clone was seen just once. CDR3 sequence (DNA): TGTGCCAGCAGCCCACAGGGGGGCACCACTGAAGCTTTCTTT. Its translation: CASSPQGGTTEAFF. V is TRBV6-4 and J is TRBJ1-1; TRBD1 agrees at 8 bases. Germline-derived CDR1 and CDR2 are MRHNA and SNTAGT. V lost 6 bases and J lost 4; bases outside the gene matches: 7. This CDR3 comprises 14 residues.

This chain connects TRBV2 to TRBJ2-3; D is perhaps TRBD2 (6 bases). The V end lost 6 bases, the J end lost 1 base, and 14 bases lay between the germline ends. Per the germline V gene, CDR1 is SNHLY and CDR2 is FYNNEI. This CDR3 comprises 15 residues. The CDR3 sequence is CASRVTGVGTDTQYF. CDR3 sequence (DNA): TGTGCCAGCAGGGTCACGGGGGTCGGCACAGATACGCAGTATTTT.

This sequence joins TRBV11-3 and TRBJ2-5; a weak D match, TRBD1 (6 bases). Germline V gene data show CDR1 as SGHNT and CDR2 as YENEEA. There are 14 residues in the CDR3. Trimming removed 1 base from V and 5 bases from J, with 11 bases in between. The CDR3 DNA reads TGTGCCAGCAGCTTAGCCAGGGGTTGGGAGACCCAGTACTTC. Its translation: CASSLARGWETQYF.

CDR3 nucleotides: TGTGCCAGTAGTCTCCGGGCAGGGGCAGGGAACACTGAAGCTTTCTTT. Residues: CASSLRAGAGNTEAFF. This rearrangement joins TRBV19 to TRBJ1-1; possible D gene TRBD1, 6 bases. Trimming took 5 bases from V and 1 from J, leaving 17 bases between them. CDR3 length: 16 amino acids. From germline, CDR1 is LNHDA and CDR2 SQIVND (reference sequence).

The chain links TRBV19 to TRBJ1-1; D remains unclear. The CDR3 runs to 13 residues. V gave up 5 bases and J gave up 3 bases, with 10 bases separating them. CDR1 LNHDA and CDR2 SQIVND come from the germline V gene (reference sequence). The CDR3 here is CASSPNTYTEAFF. In nucleotides, the CDR3 is TGTGCCAGTAGTCCAAACACGTACACTGAAGCTTTCTTT.

The chain combines TRBV19 with TRBJ1-1; D call uncertain. This CDR3 is built from 11 residues. Germline V gene sequence: CDR1 LNHDA, CDR2 SQIVND (reference sequence). V lost 3 bases and J lost 5, with 4 bases in between. The CDR3 reads CASSILTEAFF. The CDR3 DNA follows: TGTGCCAGTAGTATCTTAACTGAAGCTTTCTTT.

This clone was seen just once. The V and J genes are TRBV28 and TRBJ2-2; 9 positions match TRBD2. The CDR3 is 16 amino acids. Looked up from germline, CDR1 is MDHEN and CDR2 is SYDVKM. Germline trimming cut 3 bases from V and 6 bases from J; bases unmatched to any gene: 8. CDR3 loop: CASSFKRGAGSGELFF. The CDR3 DNA follows: TGTGCCAGCAGTTTCAAGCGGGGGGCGGGTTCCGGGGAGCTGTTTTTT. Filled out from reference TRBV28 and TRBJ2-2, the complete variable domain reads DVKVTQSSRYLVKRTGEKVFLECVQDMDHENMFWYRQDPGLGLRLIYFSYDVKMKEKGDIPEGYSVSREKKERFSLILESASTNQTSMYLCASSFKRGAGSGELFFGEGSRLTVL.

The rearrangement uses TRBV7-9 and TRBJ1-2; D perhaps matches TRBD1 (5 bases). The CDR3 spans 13 residues. CDR1 is SEHNR, CDR2 FQNEAQ, per germline (reference sequence). V dropped 8 bases and J dropped 6 bases, with 16 bases sitting between them. CDR3 sequence (DNA): TGTGCCAGCGGACACCTTATGCGGCATGGCTACACCTTC. This codes for CASGHLMRHGYTF.

The genes are TRBV19 and TRBJ2-3; a possible D gene is TRBD1 (6 bases). The V gene's germline CDR1 is LNHDA and CDR2 SQIVND (reference sequence). The CDR3 spans 14 residues. Trimming removed 6 bases at V and 2 bases at J, with 12 bases between. CDR3 residues: CASSRAGVTDTQYF. The CDR3 nucleotides read TGTGCCAGTAGCAGAGCAGGGGTCACAGATACGCAGTATTTT. Supplemented by reference TRBV19 and TRBJ2-3, the full variable domain reads DGGITQSPKYLFRKEGQNVTLSCEQNLNHDAMYWYRQDPGQGLRLIYYSQIVNDFQKGDIAEGYSVSREKKESFPLTVTSAQKNPTAFYLCASSRAGVTDTQYFGPGTRLTVL.

In this sample, this clone turned up once. This chain links TRBV19 with TRBJ1-1; D might be TRBD1 (6 bases). V lost 3 bases and J 7 bases, leaving 9 bases between the germline ends. Germline assignment: CDR1 LNHDA and CDR2 SQIVND (reference sequence). The CDR3 consists of 12 residues. The CDR3 spells CASSIGTNEAFF. In nucleotides, the CDR3 is TGTGCCAGTAGTATCGGGACAAATGAAGCTTTCTTT.

The chain is built from TRBV7-7 and TRBJ1-1; D remains unclear. This CDR3 contains 9 residues. Germline values: CDR1 SSHAT, CDR2 FNYEAQ (reference sequence). V was clipped by 10 bases and J by 10 bases, with 10 bases between them. CDR3 amino acids: CAKKPGAFF. The CDR3 nucleotides read TGTGCCAAAAAGCCGGGAGCTTTCTTT.

The genes are TRBV2 and TRBJ2-3; the D is unclear. The CDR3 spans 13 residues. In germline, CDR1 is SNHLY, CDR2 FYNNEI. V lost 5 bases to trimming and J lost 2 bases, with 8 bases between them. CDR3 in DNA: TGTGCCAGCAGTCTCTCCCTCACAGATACGCAGTATTTT. Translating gives CASSLSLTDTQYF. Full variable domain (missing parts from reference TRBV2 and TRBJ2-3): EPEVTQTPSHQVTQMGQEVILRCVPISNHLYFYWYRQILGQKVEFLVSFYNNEISEKSEIFDDQFSVERPDGSNFTLKIRSTKLEDSAMYFCASSLSLTDTQYFGPGTRLTVL.

The chain has TRBV3-1 (or the pseudogene TRBV3-2) and TRBJ2-1; 12 bases agree with TRBD2. Germline V CDR1 and CDR2: LGHDT, YNNKEL (reference sequence). There are 15 residues in the CDR3. V lost 1 base to trimming and J lost 12 bases; unmatched junction nucleotides: 7. DNA of the CDR3: TGTGCCAGCAGCCAAGGGACGAAACTAGCGGGGGGGCAGTTCTTC. Its protein is CASSQGTKLAGGQFF.

The CDR3: CASSGGVREAFF. The CDR3, as DNA: TGTGCCAGCAGTGGGGGGGTTCGGGAAGCTTTCTTT. The rearrangement joins TRBV28 to TRBJ1-1, with D possibly TRBD1 on 5 matching bases. The V end lost 5 bases, the J end lost 8 bases, and 12 bases lay between the germline ends. Germline V gene data show CDR1 as MDHEN and CDR2 as SYDVKM. This CDR3 is built from 12 residues.

V usage is TRBV7-9 and J usage is TRBJ1-2; D remains ambiguous. The CDR3 is 14 amino acids. The V gene lost 0 bases and the J gene lost 2 bases, with 7 bases spanning the gap. Germline values: CDR1 SEHNR, CDR2 FQNEAQ (reference sequence). The CDR3 region is CASSLAQLNYGYTF. The CDR3 DNA reads as TGTGCCAGCAGCTTAGCACAGTTAAACTATGGCTACACCTTC.

The V and J genes are TRBV5-1 and TRBJ2-5; D is perhaps TRBD2 (5 bases). The CDR3 runs 16 residues. V gave up 3 bases and J gave up 5 bases, with 20 bases separating them. Germline V CDR1 and CDR2: SGHRS, YFSETQ. In DNA form, the CDR3 reads TGCGCCAGCAGCTGGGGAGTAATGTTTGATCGGGAGACCCAGTACTTC. This sequence encodes CASSWGVMFDRETQYF.

The chain uses TRBV5-1 and TRBJ1-2, with D tentatively TRBD1 (5 bases). V gave up 4 bases and J gave up 2 bases, with 18 bases separating them. The germline V gene encodes CDR1 SGHRS and CDR2 YFSETQ. The CDR3 is 16 residues long. CDR3 region: CASSLTALTENYGYTF. The DNA for the CDR3 is TGCGCCAGCAGCCTTACCGCTTTGACAGAGAACTATGGCTACACCTTC.

The V call is TRBV27, the J call TRBJ2-2; no definite D call. This CDR3 region has 13 residues. V was clipped by 6 bases and J by 5 bases, with 10 bases between them. From germline, CDR1 is MNHEY and CDR2 SMNVEV (reference sequence). The CDR3 loop reads CASRGLGTGELFF. The CDR3 DNA is TGTGCCAGCAGGGGCTTGGGTACCGGGGAGCTGTTTTTT.

The chain employs TRBV6-2 or TRBV6-3 and TRBJ2-1, with 11 bases fitting TRBD2. The J segment lost 0 bases and the V segment lost 4 bases, leaving 8 bases of the junction unmatched. The germline V gene encodes CDR1 MNHEY and CDR2 SVGEGT. CDR3 length equals 18 residues. The CDR3 loop is CASSSLAGGLSSYNEQFF. CDR3 DNA: TGTGCCAGCAGTTCTCTAGCGGGGGGTCTAAGCTCCTACAATGAGCAGTTCTTC.

The V and J genes are TRBV11-3 and TRBJ2-1; 10 bases are a match to TRBD2. The length of the CDR3 is 16 residues. Trimming took 3 bases from V and 2 from J; bases not matched to a gene: 4. Per germline, CDR1 SGHNT and CDR2 YENEEA. The CDR3 sequence is CASSFLAGDTYNEQFF. The CDR3 DNA reads as TGTGCCAGCAGCTTTCTAGCGGGGGACACCTACAATGAGCAGTTCTTC. Full variable domain (remainder filled in from reference TRBV11-3 and TRBJ2-1): EAGVVQSPRYKIIEKKQPVAFWCNPISGHNTLYWYLQNLGQGPELLIRYENEEAVDDSQLPKDRFSAERLKGVDSTLKIQPAELGDSAVYLCASSFLAGDTYNEQFFGPGTRLTVL.

This rearrangement joins TRBV19 to TRBJ2-3; D perhaps matches TRBD1 (7 bases). In germline, CDR1 is LNHDA, CDR2 SQIVND (reference sequence). V lost 2 bases and J lost 2, with 17 bases in between. The CDR3 consists of 17 residues. CDR3 protein: CASSIKGGQPYTDTQYF. The CDR3, as DNA: TGTGCCAGTAGTATAAAGGGGGGACAGCCCTACACAGATACGCAGTATTTT. The variable domain in full, with the rest retrieved from reference TRBV19 and TRBJ2-3, is DGGITQSPKYLFRKEGQNVTLSCEQNLNHDAMYWYRQDPGQGLRLIYYSQIVNDFQKGDIAEGYSVSREKKESFPLTVTSAQKNPTAFYLCASSIKGGQPYTDTQYFGPGTRLTVL.

The CDR3: CASSYGRGNTIYF. The CDR3, as DNA: TGTGCCAGCAGTTATGGGAGGGGAAACACCATATATTTT. V usage is TRBV6-5 and J usage is TRBJ1-3; no firm D call. This CDR3 is built from 13 residues. V was cut by 3 bases and J by 4 bases, with 7 bases left in between. Germline values: CDR1 MNHEY, CDR2 SVGAGI.

The gene calls are TRBV5-4 and TRBJ1-2, with D perhaps matching TRBD1 (5 bases). Germline loops: CDR1 SGHNT, CDR2 YYREEE (reference sequence). CDR3 size: 14 residues. The V end lost 5 bases, the J end lost 10 bases, and 21 bases lay between the germline ends. Here the CDR3 DNA reads TGTGCCAGCAGGCCTGACAGTATGTCCCACTACTACACCTTC. Protein: CASRPDSMSHYYTF.

This rearrangement joins TRBV2 to TRBJ2-2, with a tentative D call TRBD1 (5 bases). Germline CDR1 and CDR2: SNHLY and FYNNEI. V lost 3 bases to trimming and J lost 7 bases, with 15 bases between them. This CDR3 spans 15 amino acids. The CDR3 nucleotides are TGTGCCAGCAGTGATTTGACAGAGCGAGGCGGGGAGCTGTTTTTT. This sequence encodes CASSDLTERGGELFF.

J is TRBJ1-1 and V is TRBV7-2; 12 bases map to TRBD1. Germline V gene sequence: CDR1 SGHTA, CDR2 FQGNSA. The CDR3 covers 16 residues. J was trimmed by 7 bases and V by 1 base; bases with no gene match: 7. The CDR3 coding sequence is TGTGCCAGCAGCTTAGTGGGACAGGGGGCGCTGGGTGAAGCTTTCTTT. Protein: CASSLVGQGALGEAFF.